This TCR beta chain is drawn from a study of T cell changes during pregnancy in multiple sclerosis. The junction had 6 bases not matched to a gene; V was cut back by 3 bases and J by 1 base. CDR1 is SGHNT and CDR2 is YYREEE in the germline V gene (reference sequence). The CDR3 consists of 16 residues. Measured with immunoSEQ multiplex PCR; TCRdb has only the in-frame clones, and not every one. The sample has tens of thousands of clones; 91% are singletons. This sequence joins TRBV5-4 and TRBJ2-4; TRBD1 agrees at 8 bases. The sample here was CD4+ T cells from peripheral blood mononuclear cells, taken after pregnancy. This receptor was obtained from a female donor in good health, enrolled as a control in a pregnancy study. The CDR3 here is CASSSSGGAAKNIQYF. As DNA, the CDR3 is TGTGCCAGCAGCTCTTCAGGGGGCGCGGCCAAAAACATTCAGTACTTC.